The rows below give T cell receptor beta chains drawn from one sample of a study of blood T cell repertoires in COVID-19. Sequencing was performed with immunoSEQ multiplex PCR; in TCRdb, only in-frame clones are kept and a portion is missing. The table has around 290,000 clones, over 75% seen once. Source material: PBMCs or T cells enriched from blood (not recorded which). The receptors come from a woman aged 30 to 39 who had recovered from COVID-19. Each CDR3 is given with its conserved first and last residue. A D gene is named only where the DNA matches it firmly. The size entry is marked missing in some rows and otherwise reads once, few, many or a size class.

CASSKGGRGTDTQYF,TGTGCCAGTTCTAAAGGAGGGAGAGGGACAGATACGCAGTATTTT,-,15,TRBJ2-3,-,TRBV3-1/TRBV3-2
CAWADSYGYTF,TGTGCCTGGGCTGACAGTTATGGCTACACCTTC,-,11,TRBJ1-2,-,TRBV30
CSVTTGFGNTIYF,TGCAGCGTGACTACAGGGTTCGGAAACACCATATATTTT,-,13,TRBJ1-3,few,TRBV29-1
CASSPTGQGASGANVLTF,TGTGCCAGCAGTCCTACTGGACAGGGGGCGAGTGGGGCCAACGTCCTGACTTTC,TRBD1,18,TRBJ2-6,-,TRBV6-4
CASSNAQGTNTEAFF,TGTGCCAGCAGTAACGCACAGGGGACAAACACTGAAGCTTTCTTT,TRBD1,15,TRBJ1-1,-,TRBV7-9
CASSPGVSNEKLFF,TGTGCCAGCAGCCCGGGGGTTTCAAATGAAAAACTGTTTTTT,-,14,TRBJ1-4,once,TRBV3-1/TRBV3-2
CASTRGTGGSGELFF,TGTGCCAGCACCCGCGGGACAGGGGGCTCCGGGGAGCTGTTTTTT,TRBD1,15,TRBJ2-2,-,TRBV7-8
CASSYPPGRGRNEQFF,TGTGCCAGCAGTTACCCCCCGGGCAGGGGGCGGAATGAGCAGTTCTTC,TRBD1,16,TRBJ2-1,once,TRBV6-6
CASRLFLAGTSTDTQYF,TGTGCAAGTCGCTTATTCCTAGCGGGGACTAGCACAGATACGCAGTATTTT,-,17,TRBJ2-3,-,TRBV12-2
CASRGGRGSPLHF,TGTGCCAGCAGGGGGGGGCGGGGGTCACCCCTCCACTTT,-,13,TRBJ1-6,-,TRBV27
CASSFGAGGGDEQFF,TGTGCCAGCAGCTTCGGAGCGGGAGGGGGCGATGAGCAGTTCTTC,TRBD2,15,TRBJ2-1,-,TRBV7-3
CASNRGTYHNSPLHF,TGTGCCAGCAATCGAGGGACATACCATAATTCACCCCTCCACTTT,-,15,TRBJ1-6,-,TRBV28
CATSREGAGGLETQYF,TGTGCCACCAGCAGAGAAGGGGCAGGGGGTTTAGAGACCCAGTACTTC,TRBD1,16,TRBJ2-5,-,TRBV15
CASSYSGTGNEKLFF,TGTGCCAGCAGTTATTCCGGGACAGGCAATGAAAAACTGTTTTTT,TRBD1,15,TRBJ1-4,-,TRBV5-4
CASSGSYGEQFF,TGTGCCAGCAGTGGATCATACGGTGAGCAGTTCTTC,-,12,TRBJ2-1,-,TRBV6-4
CASSLIAGVSDTQYF,TGTGCCAGCAGCTTAATAGCGGGAGTATCAGATACGCAGTATTTT,TRBD2,15,TRBJ2-3,-,TRBV7-3
CASIGEETQYF,TGTGCCAGCATAGGGGAAGAGACCCAGTACTTC,-,11,TRBJ2-5,-,TRBV5-6
CASSISSREGLDEQFF,TGTGCCAGCAGTATATCCTCGCGGGAGGGCCTCGATGAGCAGTTCTTC,-,16,TRBJ2-1,-,TRBV21-1
CSVEPLSSGSFNEQFF,TGCAGCGTTGAACCCCTTAGTAGCGGGAGTTTTAATGAGCAGTTCTTC,TRBD2,16,TRBJ2-1,-,TRBV29-1
CASSPEGVRTDTQYF,TGTGCCAGCTCACCCGAGGGGGTGAGGACAGATACGCAGTATTTT,-,15,TRBJ2-3,once,TRBV18
CASSQDPSGGYERELFF,TGTGCCAGCAGCCAAGATCCTAGCGGGGGATACGAGAGGGAGCTGTTTTTT,TRBD2,17,TRBJ2-2,-,TRBV3-1/TRBV3-2
CASRLVGTTSGNTIYF,TGTGCAAGTCGCTTAGTGGGCACCACCTCTGGAAACACCATATATTTT,-,16,TRBJ1-3,-,TRBV12-2
CASSERQGIYEQYF,TGTGCCAGCAGTGAGAGACAGGGGATCTACGAGCAGTACTTC,TRBD1,14,TRBJ2-7,-,TRBV25-1
CASSPTNSYEQYF,TGTGCCAGCTCACCAACAAACTCCTACGAGCAGTACTTC,-,13,TRBJ2-7,-,TRBV18
CASSPYQPGVIYNEQFF,TGTGCCAGCAGCCCGTACCAGCCGGGAGTGATTTACAATGAGCAGTTCTTC,-,17,TRBJ2-1,-,TRBV14
CASSLGTGTGHNEQYF,TGTGCCAGCTCACTGGGCACCGGGACAGGGCATAACGAGCAGTACTTC,TRBD1,16,TRBJ2-7,-,TRBV18
CASSLPGLAATDTQYF,TGTGCCAGCAGCTTACCGGGACTAGCGGCAACAGATACGCAGTATTTT,TRBD2,16,TRBJ2-3,-,TRBV28
CASSEVRADTGELFF,TGTGCCAGCAGTGAAGTCAGGGCGGACACCGGGGAGCTGTTTTTT,-,15,TRBJ2-2,-,TRBV2
CASSIRARATDTQYF,TGTGCCAGTAGTATCCGTGCGAGGGCCACAGATACGCAGTATTTT,-,15,TRBJ2-3,-,TRBV19
CASSLGGSGANVLTF,TGTGCCAGCAGCTTAGGGGGCTCCGGGGCCAACGTCCTGACTTTC,-,15,TRBJ2-6,-,TRBV11-3
CASSGTGAEQYF,TGTGCCAGCAGTGGGACAGGGGCCGAGCAGTACTTC,TRBD1,12,TRBJ2-7,-,TRBV28
CAISESAGSQETQYF,TGTGCCATCAGTGAGTCAGCCGGGTCACAAGAGACCCAGTACTTC,-,15,TRBJ2-5,-,TRBV10-3
CASKEGAWNTGELFF,TGTGCCAGCAAAGAGGGGGCCTGGAACACCGGGGAGCTGTTTTTT,TRBD1,15,TRBJ2-2,-,TRBV7-6
CASSQGTGYGYTF,TGTGCCAGCAGCCAAGGGACAGGGTATGGCTACACCTTC,TRBD1,13,TRBJ1-2,-,TRBV14
CASSPPFGQPQHF,TGTGCCAGTAGTCCCCCCTTCGGGCAGCCCCAGCATTTT,-,13,TRBJ1-5,-,TRBV27
CASSPNRDLSNQPQHF,TGTGCCAGCAGTCCGAACAGGGATCTAAGCAATCAGCCCCAGCATTTT,-,16,TRBJ1-5,-,TRBV27
CASSFSRANYGYTF,TGTGCCAGCAGCTTTAGCAGAGCTAACTATGGCTACACCTTC,-,14,TRBJ1-2,-,TRBV5-5
CASSSIFDRGSQPQHF,TGTGCCAGCAGTTCAATATTTGACAGGGGAAGTCAGCCCCAGCATTTT,TRBD1,16,TRBJ1-5,few,TRBV27
CATSDRTLFSYNEQFF,TGTGCCACCAGTGATCGGACTCTTTTCTCCTACAATGAGCAGTTCTTC,-,16,TRBJ2-1,-,TRBV24-1
CASSLSSSPIRLFF,TGTGCCAGCAGTTTATCGAGTAGCCCGATCAGACTGTTTTTT,-,14,TRBJ1-4,-,TRBV27